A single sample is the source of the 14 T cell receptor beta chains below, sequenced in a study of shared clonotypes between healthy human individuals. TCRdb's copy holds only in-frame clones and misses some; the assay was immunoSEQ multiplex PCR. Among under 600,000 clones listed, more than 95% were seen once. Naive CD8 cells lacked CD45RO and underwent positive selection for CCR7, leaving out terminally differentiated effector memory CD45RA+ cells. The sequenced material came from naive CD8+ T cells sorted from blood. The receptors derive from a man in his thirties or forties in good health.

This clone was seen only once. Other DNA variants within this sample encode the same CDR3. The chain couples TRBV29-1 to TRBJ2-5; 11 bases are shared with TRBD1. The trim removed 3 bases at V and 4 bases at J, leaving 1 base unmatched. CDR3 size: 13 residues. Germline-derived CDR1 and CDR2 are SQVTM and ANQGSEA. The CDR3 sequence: CSVDGTGGETQYF. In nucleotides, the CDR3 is TGCAGCGTTGATGGGACAGGGGGAGAGACCCAGTACTTC.

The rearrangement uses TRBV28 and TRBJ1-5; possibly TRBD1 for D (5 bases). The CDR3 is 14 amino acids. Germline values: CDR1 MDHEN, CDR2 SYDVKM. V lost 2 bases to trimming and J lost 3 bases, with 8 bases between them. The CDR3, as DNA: TGTGCCAGCAGTTTACAGGGCTACAATCAGCCCCAGCATTTT. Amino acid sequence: CASSLQGYNQPQHF.

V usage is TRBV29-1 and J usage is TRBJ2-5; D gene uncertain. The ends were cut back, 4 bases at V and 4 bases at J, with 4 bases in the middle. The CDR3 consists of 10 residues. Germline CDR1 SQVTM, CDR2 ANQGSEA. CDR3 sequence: CSVARETQYF. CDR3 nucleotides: TGCAGCGTTGCACGAGAGACCCAGTACTTC. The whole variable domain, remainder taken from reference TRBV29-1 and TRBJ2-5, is SAVISQKPSRDICQRGTSLTIQCQVDSQVTMMFWYRQQPGQSLTLIATANQGSEATYESGFVIDKFPISRPNLTFSTLTVSNMSPEDSSIYLCSVARETQYFGPGTRLLVL.

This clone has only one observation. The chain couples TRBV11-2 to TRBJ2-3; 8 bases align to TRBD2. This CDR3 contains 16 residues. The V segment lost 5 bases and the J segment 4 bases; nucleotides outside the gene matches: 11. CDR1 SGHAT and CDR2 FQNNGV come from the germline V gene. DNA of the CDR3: TGTGCCAGCAGCCCCCCAGCGGGAGTGTCCCCAGATACGCAGTATTTT. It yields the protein CASSPPAGVSPDTQYF.

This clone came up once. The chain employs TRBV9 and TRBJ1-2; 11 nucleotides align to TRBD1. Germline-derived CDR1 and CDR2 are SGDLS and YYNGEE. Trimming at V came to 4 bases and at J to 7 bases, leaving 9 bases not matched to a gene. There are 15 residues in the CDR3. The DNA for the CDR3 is TGTGCCAGCAGCCCCCCCCGGGACAGGGGGTTTGGCTACACCTTC. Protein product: CASSPPRDRGFGYTF.

In DNA, the CDR3 is TGTGCCAGTAGTATAGGTTTGGGGGCCGACGAGCAGTACTTC. It codes for CASSIGLGADEQYF. This chain uses TRBV19 with TRBJ2-7; TRBD1 is a possible D gene (6 bases). The CDR3 loop spans 14 amino acids. Germline values: CDR1 LNHDA, CDR2 SQIVND (reference sequence). Trimming removed 1 base at V and 5 bases at J, with 12 bases between.

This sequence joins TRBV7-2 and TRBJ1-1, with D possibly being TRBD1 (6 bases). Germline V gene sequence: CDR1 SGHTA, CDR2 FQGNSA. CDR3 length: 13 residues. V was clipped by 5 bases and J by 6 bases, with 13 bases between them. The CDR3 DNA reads TGTGCCAGCAGCCCCCCGCAGGGGCCTGAAGCTTTCTTT. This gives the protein CASSPPQGPEAFF.

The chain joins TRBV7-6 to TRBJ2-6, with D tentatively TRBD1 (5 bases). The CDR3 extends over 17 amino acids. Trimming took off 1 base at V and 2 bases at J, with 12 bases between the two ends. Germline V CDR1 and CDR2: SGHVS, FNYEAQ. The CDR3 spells CASSLEGSFAGANVLTF. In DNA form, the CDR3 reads TGTGCCAGCAGCTTAGAGGGGTCATTTGCTGGGGCCAACGTCCTGACTTTC. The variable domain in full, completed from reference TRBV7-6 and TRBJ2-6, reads GAGVSQSPRYKVTKRGQDVALRCDPISGHVSLYWYRQALGQGPEFLTYFNYEAQQDKSGLPNDRFSAERPEGSISTLTIQRTEQRDSAMYRCASSLEGSFAGANVLTFGAGSRLTVL.

The CDR3, as DNA: TGTGCCAGCAGCAAAGTTGACACTCGTGAGTCGGGGTTTTTT. This codes for CASSKVDTRESGFF. V is TRBV21-1 and J is TRBJ1-4. TRBV21-1 is described as a pseudogene. This CDR3 comprises 14 residues.

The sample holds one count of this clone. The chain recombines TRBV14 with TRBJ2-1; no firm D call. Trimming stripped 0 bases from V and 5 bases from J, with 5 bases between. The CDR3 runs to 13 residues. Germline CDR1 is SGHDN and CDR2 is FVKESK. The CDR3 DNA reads TGTGCCAGCAGCCAAGACGTGGACAATGAGCAGTTCTTC. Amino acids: CASSQDVDNEQFF.

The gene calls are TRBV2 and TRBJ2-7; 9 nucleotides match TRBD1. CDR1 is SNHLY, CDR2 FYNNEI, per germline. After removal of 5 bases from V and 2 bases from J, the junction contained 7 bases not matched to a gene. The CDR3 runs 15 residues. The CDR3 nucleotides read TGTGCCAGCAGTCCCGTGAGACAGGGGGCCTACGAGCAGTACTTC. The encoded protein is CASSPVRQGAYEQYF.

The CDR3 here is CASSFQDGRESYEQYF. CDR3 in DNA: TGTGCCAGCAGCTTTCAGGACGGGAGGGAGTCCTACGAGCAGTACTTC. The V gene is TRBV7-9, the J gene TRBJ2-7; 8 bases line up with TRBD2. CDR3 size: 16 residues. Germline CDR1 is SEHNR and CDR2 is FQNEAQ (reference sequence). The V and J ends lost 3 bases and 1 base, in that order; junction bases with no gene match: 8.

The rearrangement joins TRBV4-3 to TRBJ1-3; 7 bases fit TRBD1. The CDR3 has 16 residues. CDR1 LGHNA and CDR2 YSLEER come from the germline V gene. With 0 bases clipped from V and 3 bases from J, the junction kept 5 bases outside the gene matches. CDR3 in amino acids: CASSQDGGQNGNTIYF. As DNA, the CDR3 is TGCGCCAGCAGCCAAGATGGGGGACAGAATGGAAACACCATATATTTT.

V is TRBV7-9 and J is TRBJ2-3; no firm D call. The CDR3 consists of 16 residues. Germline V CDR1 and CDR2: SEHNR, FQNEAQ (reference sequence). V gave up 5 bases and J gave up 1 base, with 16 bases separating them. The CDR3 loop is CASSTVLSIGTDTQYF. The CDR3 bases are TGTGCCAGCAGCACAGTCCTTTCAATCGGCACAGATACGCAGTATTTT.